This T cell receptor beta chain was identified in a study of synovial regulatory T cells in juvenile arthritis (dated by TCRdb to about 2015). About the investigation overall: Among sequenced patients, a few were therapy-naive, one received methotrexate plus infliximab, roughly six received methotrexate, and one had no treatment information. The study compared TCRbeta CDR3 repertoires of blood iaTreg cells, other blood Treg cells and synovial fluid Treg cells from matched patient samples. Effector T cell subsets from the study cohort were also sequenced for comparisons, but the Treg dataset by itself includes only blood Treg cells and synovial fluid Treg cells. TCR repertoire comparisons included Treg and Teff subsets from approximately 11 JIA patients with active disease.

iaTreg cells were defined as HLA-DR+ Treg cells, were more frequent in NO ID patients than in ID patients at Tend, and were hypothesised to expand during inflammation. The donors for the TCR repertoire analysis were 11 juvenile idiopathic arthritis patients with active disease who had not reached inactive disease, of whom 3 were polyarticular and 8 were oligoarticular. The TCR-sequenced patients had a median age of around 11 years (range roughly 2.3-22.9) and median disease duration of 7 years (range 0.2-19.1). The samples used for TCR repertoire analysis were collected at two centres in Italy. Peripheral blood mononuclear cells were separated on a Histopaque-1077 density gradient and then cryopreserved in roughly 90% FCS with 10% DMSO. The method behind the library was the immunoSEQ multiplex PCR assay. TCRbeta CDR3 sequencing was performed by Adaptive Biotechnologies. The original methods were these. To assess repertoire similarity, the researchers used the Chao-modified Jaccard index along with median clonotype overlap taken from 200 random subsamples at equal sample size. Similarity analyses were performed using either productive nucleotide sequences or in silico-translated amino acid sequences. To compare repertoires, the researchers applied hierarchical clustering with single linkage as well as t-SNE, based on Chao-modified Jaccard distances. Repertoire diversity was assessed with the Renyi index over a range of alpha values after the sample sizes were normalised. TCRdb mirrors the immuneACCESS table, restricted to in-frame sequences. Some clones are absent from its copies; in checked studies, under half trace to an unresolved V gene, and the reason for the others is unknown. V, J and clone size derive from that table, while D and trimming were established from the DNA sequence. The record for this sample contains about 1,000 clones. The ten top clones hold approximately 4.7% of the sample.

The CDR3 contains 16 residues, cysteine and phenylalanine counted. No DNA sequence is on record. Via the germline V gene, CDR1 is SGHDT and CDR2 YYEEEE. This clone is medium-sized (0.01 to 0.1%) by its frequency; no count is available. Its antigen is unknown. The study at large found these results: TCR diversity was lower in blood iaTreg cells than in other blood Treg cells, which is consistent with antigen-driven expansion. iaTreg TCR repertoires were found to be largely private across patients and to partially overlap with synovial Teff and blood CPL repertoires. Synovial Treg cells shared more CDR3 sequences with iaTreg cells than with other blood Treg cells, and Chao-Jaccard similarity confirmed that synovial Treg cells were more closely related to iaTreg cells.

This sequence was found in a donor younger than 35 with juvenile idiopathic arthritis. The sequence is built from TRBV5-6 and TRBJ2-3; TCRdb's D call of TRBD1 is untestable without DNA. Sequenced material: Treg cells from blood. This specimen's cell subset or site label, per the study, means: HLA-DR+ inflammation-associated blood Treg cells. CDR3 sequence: CASSHTGGAQADTQYF.